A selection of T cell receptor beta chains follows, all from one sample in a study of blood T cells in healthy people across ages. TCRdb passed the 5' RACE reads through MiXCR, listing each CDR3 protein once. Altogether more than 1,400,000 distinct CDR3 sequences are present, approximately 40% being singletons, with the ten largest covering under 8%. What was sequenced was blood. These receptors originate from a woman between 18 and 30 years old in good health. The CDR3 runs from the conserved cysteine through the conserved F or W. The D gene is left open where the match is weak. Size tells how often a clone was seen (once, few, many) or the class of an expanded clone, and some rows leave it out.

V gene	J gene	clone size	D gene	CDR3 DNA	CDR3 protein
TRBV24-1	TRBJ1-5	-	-	TGTGCCACCAGTGAACCGGGACCTAATCAGCCCCAGCATTTT	CATSEPGPNQPQHF
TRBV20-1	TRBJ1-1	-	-	TGCAGTGCTAGTTTGGGGGGGTCCAACACTGAAGCTTTCTTT	CSASLGGSNTEAFF
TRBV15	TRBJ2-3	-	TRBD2	TGTGCCACCAGCCTTAGGACTAGCGGGATTGATACGCAGTATTTT	CATSLRTSGIDTQYF
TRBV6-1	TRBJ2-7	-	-	TGTGCCAGCAGTAATGAGGTGGGGACTGTCCTCTACGAGCAGTACTTC	CASSNEVGTVLYEQYF
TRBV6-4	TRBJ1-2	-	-	TGTGCCAGCATGGGGGAAGGAAACTATGGCTACACCTTC	CASMGEGNYGYTF
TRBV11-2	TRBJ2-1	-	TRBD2	TGTGCCAGCAGCTACCTTTTCGGTAGCGGGGGGTCGGGGGTTTACAATGAGCAGTTCTTC	CASSYLFGSGGSGVYNEQFF
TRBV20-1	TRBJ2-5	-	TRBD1	TGCAGTGCTCCCTCGGGACAGGGGGCGAGGGAGACCCAGTACTTC	CSAPSGQGARETQYF
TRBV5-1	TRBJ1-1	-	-	TGCGCCAGCAGCGCAGCGGGACGAAGAGCTTTCTTT	CASSAAGRRAFF
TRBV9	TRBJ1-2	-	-	TGTGCCAGCATGGGCGCGTTCTATGGCTACACCTTC	CASMGAFYGYTF
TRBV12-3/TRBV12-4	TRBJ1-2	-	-	TGTGCCAGCAGCCTAAGGGAGGTCTATGGCTACACCTTC	CASSLREVYGYTF
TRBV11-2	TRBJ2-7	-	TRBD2	TGTGCCAGCAGCGTCCCTAGCGGGAGGGCGGTCAATGAGCAGTACTTC	CASSVPSGRAVNEQYF
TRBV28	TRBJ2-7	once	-	TGTGCCAGCAGTTTGGTAAACCCCTACGAGCAGTACTTC	CASSLVNPYEQYF
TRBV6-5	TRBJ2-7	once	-	TGTGCCAGCACCTCGGGGCAGGGGAGGAACGAGCAGTACTTC	CASTSGQGRNEQYF
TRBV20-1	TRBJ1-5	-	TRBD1	TGCAGTGCTCACAAGGCAGGGGGATATAGCAATCAGCCCCAGCATTTT	CSAHKAGGYSNQPQHF
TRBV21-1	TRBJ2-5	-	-	TGTGCCAGCAGCAAAGGGGACAGGGGACCCGCATCGCAAGAGACCCAGTACTTC	CASSKGDRGPASQETQYF
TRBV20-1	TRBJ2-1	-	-	TGCAGTGCTAGAGGGCGGGACACTTACAATGAGCAGTTCTTC	CSARGRDTYNEQFF
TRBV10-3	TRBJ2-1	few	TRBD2	TGTGCCATCAGTGTACTAGCGGGATCTGATGAGCAGTTCTTC	CAISVLAGSDEQFF
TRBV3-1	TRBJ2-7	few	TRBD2	TGTGCCAGCAGCCACCCCACGGGACTAGCGGGAGAATCCTACGAGCAGTACTTC	CASSHPTGLAGESYEQYF
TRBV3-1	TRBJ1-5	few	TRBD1	TGTGCCAGCAGCCAAGAGCAGGGGGCGAATCAGCCCCAGCATTTT	CASSQEQGANQPQHF
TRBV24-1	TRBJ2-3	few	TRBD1	TGTGCCACCAGTGATCCCGACATTCCAGGGGGCTGTAGGGATACGCAGTATTTT	CATSDPDIPGGCRDTQYF
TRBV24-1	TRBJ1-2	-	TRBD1	TGTGCCACCAGCCTGGGACAGAACTATGGCTACACCTTC	CATSLGQNYGYTF
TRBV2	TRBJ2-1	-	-	TGTGCCAGCGCCCATGGCTCCTACAATGAGCAGTTCTTC	CASAHGSYNEQFF
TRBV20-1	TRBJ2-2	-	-	TGCAGTGCTCTCGCCGGGGGGAACACCGGGGAGCTGTTTTTT	CSALAGGNTGELFF
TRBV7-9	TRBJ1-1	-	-	TGTGCCAGCAGCCGAGGGGGGGGTCGTCTCACTGAAGCTTTCTTT	CASSRGGGRLTEAFF
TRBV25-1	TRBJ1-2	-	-	TGTGCCAGCAGTGCCGGGAGTTTCTATGGCTACACCTTC	CASSAGSFYGYTF
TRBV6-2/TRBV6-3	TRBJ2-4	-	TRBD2	TGTGCCAGCAGGGCTTGGTCTGCGGGAGCCCCTGAGCAGTACTTC	CASRAWSAGAPEQYF
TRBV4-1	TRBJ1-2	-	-	TGCGCCAGCAGCCAAGGGGCAGTTAATCCTGGGGCCTATGGCTACACCTTC	CASSQGAVNPGAYGYTF
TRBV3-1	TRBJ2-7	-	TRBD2	TGTGCCAGCAGCCAAGGCGGGAGAAATCGCTACGAGCAGTACTTC	CASSQGGRNRYEQYF